The next 12 T cell receptor beta chains were all read from a single sample in a study of shared clonotypes between healthy human individuals. Assay: immunoSEQ multiplex PCR; the TCRdb copy retains only in-frame clones and omits some. The repertoire holds about 980,000 clones, with 76% as singletons. Sequencing used memory CD4+ T cells sorted from blood. Subset meaning: CD45RA-negative fraction. These receptors all stem from a young man in good health.

This clone appeared a few times. The chain combines TRBV9 with TRBJ2-2; possible D gene TRBD2, 6 bases. The CDR3 has 14 residues. With 3 bases removed from V and 7 bases from J, the gap between germline ends came to 13 bases. CDR1 is SGDLS and CDR2 is YYNGEE in the germline V gene. The CDR3: CASSDRGSDGELFF. The CDR3 DNA is TGTGCCAGCAGCGACCGGGGGTCAGACGGGGAGCTGTTTTTT.

V gene TRBV2 combines with J gene TRBJ1-1; the D is unclear. Trimming stripped 8 bases from V and 11 bases from J, with 21 bases between. The CDR3 sequence is 13 residues long. The germline V gene encodes CDR1 SNHLY and CDR2 FYNNEI. CDR3 residues: CASVFLPPPGAFF. The CDR3, as DNA: TGTGCCAGCGTTTTCCTCCCTCCCCCTGGGGCTTTCTTT.

The sample holds a few counts of this clone. This chain connects TRBV27 to TRBJ2-3, with 8 bases lining up with TRBD1. The CDR3 is 15 residues long. In germline, CDR1 is MNHEY, CDR2 SMNVEV (reference sequence). The junction had 9 bases not matched to a gene; V was cut back by 8 bases and J by 2 bases. CDR3 DNA: TGTGCCAGCCATACCGGGACAGGTGACACAGATACGCAGTATTTT. As protein: CASHTGTGDTDTQYF.

Comments on this clone: A read error may produce the germline difference seen at one junction end. The gene calls are TRBV7-7 and TRBJ2-1; 12 nucleotides line up with TRBD2. This CDR3 region has 15 residues. Germline CDR1 reads SSHAT; CDR2 reads FNYEAQ (reference sequence). The CDR3, as DNA: TGTGCTAGCAGCCGACTAGCGGGGGCAATGGATGAGCAGTTCTTC. This gives the protein CASSRLAGAMDEQFF.

This clone was detected only once. The rearrangement uses TRBV29-1 and TRBJ2-1, with no clear D. The CDR3 has 11 amino acids. With 7 bases removed from V and 5 bases from J, the gap between germline ends came to 9 bases. Germline V lookup: CDR1 SQVTM, CDR2 ANQGSEA. CDR3 coding DNA: TGCAGCGGGGGTAGCCACAATGAGCAGTTCTTC. It specifies CSGGSHNEQFF.

A note on this clone: This clone may be a read error of a much larger clone one base away. This chain joins TRBV2 and TRBJ2-7; D is tentatively TRBD1 or TRBD2 (5 bases each). Deletions cut 7 bases from V and 1 base from J, with 11 bases between. This CDR3 has 13 amino acids. The V gene's germline CDR1 is SNHLY and CDR2 FYNNEI. The CDR3 reads CASTRDGSYEQYF. CDR3 nucleotides: TGTGCCAGCACCAGGGACGGATCCTACGAGCAGTACTTC.

Notes on this clone: The junction departs from the called germline gene at one end, perhaps through a read error. The rearrangement uses TRBV5-8 and TRBJ2-3; TRBD2 aligns across 10 bases. Germline V lookup: CDR1 SGHTS, CDR2 YDEGEE. This CDR3 region has 12 residues. The CDR3 reads CASSLGAGGPDF. For the CDR3, the DNA is TGTGCCAGCAGCTTGGGAGCGGGGGGGCCGGATTTT.

V usage is TRBV10-3 and J usage is TRBJ2-7; weak D call: TRBD1 (6 bases). The length of the CDR3 is 12 residues. Germline assignment: CDR1 ENHRY and CDR2 SYGVKD. The V and J ends lost 10 bases and 1 base respectively, with 11 bases between them. This CDR3 reads CATGGQSYEQYF. The CDR3 nucleotides read TGTGCCACAGGAGGACAGTCCTACGAGCAGTACTTC.

This clone was found many times. This same CDR3 is encoded by further DNA sequences in the sample. V gene TRBV19 combines with J gene TRBJ1-2; D remains ambiguous. Trimming shortened V by 3 bases and J by 1 base, and 9 bases separated the two germline ends. The CDR3 has 14 amino acids. Germline CDR1 LNHDA, CDR2 SQIVND (reference sequence). The CDR3 coding sequence is TGTGCCAGTAGTATCCAGTGGAGTAACTATGGCTACACCTTC. Its protein product is CASSIQWSNYGYTF.

This chain uses TRBV15 with TRBJ1-5; 8 nucleotides agree with TRBD1. CDR1 and CDR2 (germline): LNHNV, YYDKDF (reference sequence). This CDR3 has 16 residues. V shed 0 bases, J shed 4 bases, and the junction held 5 bases outside the gene matches. CDR3 sequence reads: CATSRDGDRQNQPQHF. For the CDR3, the DNA is TGTGCCACCAGCAGAGATGGGGACAGGCAAAATCAGCCCCAGCATTTT.

This clone was counted a few times. Other nucleotide sequences from this sample produce the same CDR3. This chain joins TRBV7-6 and TRBJ2-5; tentatively, D is TRBD2 (7 bases). V was clipped by 5 bases and J by 3 bases, with 13 bases between them. Germline assignment: CDR1 SGHVS and CDR2 FNYEAQ. The CDR3 has 14 residues. CDR3 protein: CASSVRGGEETQYF. The DNA of the CDR3 is TGTGCCAGCAGCGTAAGGGGGGGCGAAGAGACCCAGTACTTC.

This clone was seen a few times. The chain links TRBV12-5 to TRBJ2-1, with D perhaps TRBD2 (6 bases). V was clipped by 6 bases and J by 0 bases, with 15 bases between them. Germline-derived CDR1 and CDR2 are LGHNT and FRNRAP. This CDR3 region has 16 residues. The chain's CDR3 is CASGTRDSSSYNEQFF. CDR3 coding DNA: TGTGCTAGTGGGACCCGGGACTCGAGCTCCTACAATGAGCAGTTCTTC.